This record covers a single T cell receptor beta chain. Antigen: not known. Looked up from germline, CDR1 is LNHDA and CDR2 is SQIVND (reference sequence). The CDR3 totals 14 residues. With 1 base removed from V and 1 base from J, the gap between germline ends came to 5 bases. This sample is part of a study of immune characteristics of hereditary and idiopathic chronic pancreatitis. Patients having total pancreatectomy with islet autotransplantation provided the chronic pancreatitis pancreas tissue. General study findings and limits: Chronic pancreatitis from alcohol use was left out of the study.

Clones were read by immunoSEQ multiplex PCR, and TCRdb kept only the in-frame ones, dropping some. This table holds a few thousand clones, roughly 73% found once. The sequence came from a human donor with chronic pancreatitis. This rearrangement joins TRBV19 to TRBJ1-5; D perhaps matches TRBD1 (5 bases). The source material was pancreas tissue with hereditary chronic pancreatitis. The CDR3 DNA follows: TGTGCCAGTAGTATAGGGGGGAGCAATCAGCCCCAGCATTTT. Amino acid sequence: CASSIGGSNQPQHF.